This TCR beta chain comes out of a study of blood T cell repertoires in COVID-19. TCRdb's copy holds only in-frame clones and misses some; the assay was immunoSEQ multiplex PCR. The sample contains hundreds of thousands of clones, 70% to 90% of which appear only once. The CDR3 is 13 residues long. Germline values: CDR1 MNHEY, CDR2 SVGEGT. Trimming removed 5 bases at V and 5 bases at J, with 12 bases between. The sequenced material came from PBMCs or T cells enriched from blood (not recorded which). The receptor was isolated from a woman aged 35 to 49 with acute COVID-19. The chain employs TRBV6-2 or TRBV6-3 and TRBJ1-1, with TRBD1 as a possible D gene (5 bases). For the CDR3, the DNA is TGTGCCAGCAGTCTCCCTCGGACAACTGAAGCTTTCTTT. Its protein is CASSLPRTTEAFF.